This record covers a single T cell receptor (beta chain). The assay was immunoSEQ multiplex PCR, and TCRdb's table has in-frame clones only and misses some. The sample holds 20,000 to 25,000 clones, 90% seen once. The CDR3 contains 14 residues. The germline CDR1 and CDR2 sequences are LNHDA and SQIVND (reference sequence). Trimming at V came to 5 bases and at J to 3 bases, leaving 6 bases not matched to a gene. This sample was included in a study of T cell repertoires and Cas9 in healthy adults. The chain joins TRBV19 to TRBJ1-2; 7 nucleotides align to TRBD1. The sequenced sample was CD4+ effector T cells (CD127+, CD25-, CD137-, CD154-) from PBMCs; culture status not recorded. The receptor comes from a human donor in good health. The CDR3 loop reads CASSSGDSYYGYTF. The CDR3, as DNA: TGTGCCAGTAGTTCGGGGGACAGCTACTATGGCTACACCTTC.